This T cell receptor (beta chain) comes out of a study of T cells in Graves' hyperthyroidism and ophthalmopathy. Regarding the study as a whole: Most clonotypes expanded in thyroid above 0.001 were likewise present in blood.

Germline V lookup: CDR1 MDHEN, CDR2 SYDVKM. Trimming took 7 bases from V and 1 from J, leaving 8 bases between them. The CDR3 is 12 amino acids. There are many counts of this clonotype. Its specificity is not known. Patients aged 18 to 65 had newly diagnosed hyperthyroidism of under 2 months' duration. It was RNA transcripts that yielded the amplified TCR beta CDR3 regions. First-round RT-PCR with HTBI primers amplified the TCR CDR3 region. TCRdb redid the calling of the multiplex PCR reads with MiXCR, one entry per CDR3 protein. The sample shows about 420,000 distinct CDR3 sequences, approximately 13% of them seen only once.

The sample consisted of blood. The origin of this receptor is a woman aged 18-35 years with Graves' hyperthyroidism. V gene TRBV28 combines with J gene TRBJ2-7, with no clear D. CDR3 amino acids: CASNTVSYEQYF. CDR3 DNA sequence: TGTGCCAGCAATACAGTTTCCTACGAGCAGTACTTC.